A selection of T cell receptor beta chains follows, all from one sample in a study of T cells in Graves' hyperthyroidism and ophthalmopathy. Each CDR3 protein is one row after TCRdb ran MiXCR on the multiplex PCR reads. Of hundreds of thousands of distinct CDR3 sequences in the sample, about 14% were seen once. The sequencing sample was made of blood. The receptors were gathered from a woman aged 25 to 39 with Graves' hyperthyroidism that later progressed to Graves' ophthalmopathy. Both conserved end residues are part of each CDR3. A D gene is named only where the DNA matches it firmly. Only some rows state a clone size, as once, few, many or a class for expanded clones.

clone_size j_call v_call d_call cdr3_nt cdr3_aa
many TRBJ1-1 TRBV7-2 . TGTGCCAGCAGCTCCGAACCCCCTCGATACACTGAAGCTTTCTTT CASSSEPPRYTEAFF
many TRBJ2-2 TRBV19 . TGTGCCAGTAGTCCCCCGGGAACGAACACCGGGGAGCTGTTTTTT CASSPPGTNTGELFF
. TRBJ2-7 TRBV11-2 TRBD1 TGTGCCAGCAGCTCCCCCCGGGACAGGGGCTACGAGCAGTACTTC CASSSPRDRGYEQYF
few TRBJ2-2 TRBV30 TRBD1 TGTGCCTGGAACCCACAGGGGTGGGGGACCGGGGAGCTGTTTTTT CAWNPQGWGTGELFF
many TRBJ2-5 TRBV12-3/TRBV12-4 . TGTGCCAGCAGTTTAGCGGGAGCTCGAGAGACCCAGTACTTC CASSLAGARETQYF
. TRBJ1-5 TRBV7-8 . TGTGCCAGCAGCTTAAACGGGTTCAATCAGCCCCAGCATTTT CASSLNGFNQPQHF
many TRBJ2-1 TRBV11-2 TRBD2 TGTGCCAGCAGCTTCCCTCGGCGGGAGGGAGAGCAGTTCTTC CASSFPRREGEQFF
many TRBJ2-1 TRBV6-6 . TGTGCCAGCAGTTACTCAGCCAGCAATGAGCAGTTCTTC CASSYSASNEQFF
many TRBJ2-1 TRBV28 TRBD2 TGTGCCAGCACTCGACTAGCGGGAGGGGGGTCCTACAATGAGCAGTTCTTC CASTRLAGGGSYNEQFF
many TRBJ2-7 TRBV12-3/TRBV12-4 TRBD2 TGTGCCAGTCAACCGGGGGGGCGAAGGTCCGAGCAGTACTTC CASQPGGRRSEQYF
many TRBJ1-1 TRBV6-2/TRBV6-3 . TGTGCCAGCAGTTACGCCACCCCAGATGAAGCTTTCTTT CASSYATPDEAFF
. TRBJ1-1 TRBV6-4 . TGTGCCAGCAGCTGGACAGAAGGGACTGAAGCTTTCTTT CASSWTEGTEAFF
. TRBJ1-2 TRBV5-1 TRBD1 TGCGCCAGCAGCTCACCAATGACAGGGGTCTATGGCTACACCTTC CASSSPMTGVYGYTF
many TRBJ1-1 TRBV19 TRBD1 TGTGCCAGTAGTTGGGGACAGGCAAAAGCTTTCTTT CASSWGQAKAFF
few TRBJ1-6 TRBV12-5 . TGTGCTAGTGGTTTGGTACCACTGAATTCACCCCTCCACTTT CASGLVPLNSPLHF
many TRBJ2-7 TRBV13 . TGTGCCAGCAGCCGGAACGGGCCGGGGGAGGAGCAGTACTTC CASSRNGPGEEQYF
many TRBJ1-2 TRBV5-1 TRBD1 TGCGCCAGCAGCTTGGATGGAGGGGGCGCCTTTAACTATGGCTACACCTTC CASSLDGGGAFNYGYTF
many TRBJ1-5 TRBV20-1 . TGCAGTGCTAGAGATTATCAGGGCCACAATCAGCCCCAGCATTTT CSARDYQGHNQPQHF
many TRBJ2-5 TRBV30 . TGTGCCTGGAGTGTACAGAGTCGAGAGACCCAGTACTTC CAWSVQSRETQYF
. TRBJ2-2 TRBV4-3 TRBD1 TGCGCCAGCAGCCAAGAACTATTCAGGGGGCCAAACACCGGGGAGCTGTTTTTT CASSQELFRGPNTGELFF
. TRBJ2-4 TRBV18 . TGTGCCAGCTCACCACCATCGGGAGCCAAAAACATTCAGTACTTC CASSPPSGAKNIQYF
few TRBJ2-1 TRBV19 . TGTGCCAGTAGGGGGGACTTAATCAATGAGCAGTTCTTC CASRGDLINEQFF
many TRBJ2-1 TRBV5-1 TRBD1 TGCGCCAGCAGCTTGTCTACAGGGGTTAGCTACAATGAGCAGTTCTTC CASSLSTGVSYNEQFF
many TRBJ2-1 TRBV3-1 TRBD2 TGTGCCAGCAGCCAGACTAGCGGGAGTAGGTATGAGCAGTTCTTC CASSQTSGSRYEQFF
many TRBJ1-1 TRBV24-1 TRBD1 TGTGCCACCAGAGGACAGGGGACGAACACTGAAGCTTTCTTT CATRGQGTNTEAFF
. TRBJ1-1 TRBV20-1 . TGCAGTGCTTTACAGAACATGAACACTGAAGCTTTCTTT CSALQNMNTEAFF
many TRBJ2-3 TRBV10-3 TRBD2 TGTGCCATCAGTGAGGGGACTAGCGTGGATACGCAGTATTTT CAISEGTSVDTQYF
many TRBJ2-7 TRBV5-1 . TGCGCCAGCAGCCCAGTCGGGGAGCAGTACTTC CASSPVGEQYF
many TRBJ1-1 TRBV7-6 . TGTCTTACTTCGGACGGGGTAAACACTGAAGCTTTCTTT CLTSDGVNTEAFF